These 28 T cell receptor beta chains came from one sample sequenced in a study of beta chain features in type 1 diabetes. Isolated RNA was reverse transcribed in full, so expressed TCRB transcripts were sequenced. TCRdb's table, derived via immunoSEQ multiplex PCR, lists solely in-frame clones and lacks some. Among hundreds of thousands of clones listed, 68% were seen once. Input material: naive CD4+ T cells from blood. These receptor sequences come from a man younger than 40 in good health.

With regard to this clone: Other DNA sequences in this sample translate to the same CDR3. The chain uses TRBV9 and TRBJ2-1; D is unresolved. Trimming stripped 0 bases from V and 8 bases from J, with 3 bases between. CDR1 is SGDLS and CDR2 is YYNGEE in the germline V gene. The CDR3 totals 11 residues. This CDR3 is CASSVEDEQFF. Here the CDR3 DNA reads TGTGCCAGCAGCGTAGAAGATGAGCAGTTCTTC.

The chain uses TRBV7-9 and TRBJ2-2; D gene unclear. CDR1 is SEHNR and CDR2 is FQNEAQ in the germline V gene (reference sequence). The ends were cut back, 1 base at V and 7 bases at J, with 7 bases in the middle. The CDR3 contains 13 residues. In DNA form, the CDR3 reads TGTGCCAGCAGCTTAGGTGGCGGCGGGGAGCTGTTTTTT. Encoded protein: CASSLGGGGELFF.

This clone was seen more than once but under ten times. CDR3 in amino acids: CASSPDRGHGYTF. The CDR3 DNA sequence: TGTGCCAGCAGTCCGGACAGGGGGCATGGCTACACCTTC. V and J are TRBV7-9 and TRBJ1-2, with TRBD1 matching over 11 bases. The V gene's germline CDR1 is SEHNR and CDR2 FQNEAQ (reference sequence). The CDR3 length is 13 residues. The V gene end was trimmed by 6 bases and the J gene end by 6 bases; junction bases not matched to a gene: 3.

The rearrangement links TRBV9 to TRBJ2-3; no clear D gene. V lost 3 bases, J lost 6 bases, and 8 bases lay in between. The CDR3 is 12 amino acids. Germline CDR1 SGDLS, CDR2 YYNGEE. Here the CDR3 DNA reads TGTGCCAGCAGCGGAGCAAAGGATACGCAGTATTTT. Protein product: CASSGAKDTQYF.

The chain joins TRBV15 to TRBJ1-5; D not certain. Trimming cost V 0 bases and J 2 bases, with 5 bases left between them. In germline, CDR1 is LNHNV, CDR2 YYDKDF (reference sequence). CDR3 length: 14 residues. The CDR3 reads CATSRDRGNQPQHF. For the CDR3, the DNA is TGTGCCACCAGCAGAGATCGGGGCAATCAGCCCCAGCATTTT.

The chain recombines TRBV10-3 with TRBJ1-2; D is undetermined. The germline CDR1 and CDR2 sequences are ENHRY and SYGVKD. This CDR3 contains 15 residues. Trimming took 0 bases from V and 2 from J, leaving 10 bases between them. The CDR3 DNA is TGTGCCATCAGTGAGTCGATGTTGAGCAACTATGGCTACACCTTC. This gives the protein CAISESMLSNYGYTF.

V and J are TRBV28 and TRBJ2-4; D gene uncertain. Germline values: CDR1 MDHEN, CDR2 SYDVKM. The CDR3 is made up of 15 amino acids. The V end was cut by 5 bases, the J end by 2 bases, with 13 bases between. DNA for the CDR3: TGTGCCAGCAGTAACTTAGGAATTTCCAAAAACATTCAGTACTTC. Amino acids: CASSNLGISKNIQYF.

This chain uses TRBV29-1 with TRBJ1-4; D is ambiguous. Trimming took off 5 bases at V and 4 bases at J, with 11 bases between the two ends. CDR1 is SQVTM and CDR2 is ANQGSEA in the germline V gene. The CDR3 is 13 residues long. CDR3 residues: CSVKRRLNEKLFF. The CDR3 bases are TGCAGCGTTAAACGGCGGCTTAATGAAAAACTGTTTTTT. Looking up the rest from reference TRBV29-1 and TRBJ1-4 gives the full variable domain: SAVISQKPSRDICQRGTSLTIQCQVDSQVTMMFWYRQQPGQSLTLIATANQGSEATYESGFVIDKFPISRPNLTFSTLTVSNMSPEDSSIYLCSVKRRLNEKLFFGSGTQLSVL.

The chain couples TRBV30 to TRBJ2-1; a weak D match, TRBD1 (5 bases). The CDR3 extends over 13 amino acids. Germline CDR1 and CDR2: GTSNPN and SVGIG (reference sequence). Trimming shortened V by 1 base and J by 4 bases, and 8 bases separated the two germline ends. The CDR3 is CAWSATAYNEQFF. DNA for the CDR3: TGTGCCTGGAGTGCGACAGCTTACAATGAGCAGTTCTTC.

The rearrangement joins TRBV9 to TRBJ2-1; D is undetermined. Germline V gene data show CDR1 as SGDLS and CDR2 as YYNGEE. The CDR3 totals 16 residues. Between the trimmed V and J ends, which lost 0 bases and 8 bases, there was a span of 18 bases. The CDR3 spells CASSVESRPMLDEQFF. The CDR3 coding sequence is TGTGCCAGCAGCGTAGAATCTAGGCCAATGCTGGATGAGCAGTTCTTC.

This clone was found a few times. The chain employs TRBV7-2 and TRBJ2-1, with D possibly TRBD1 on 5 matching bases. CDR1 is SGHTA and CDR2 is FQGNSA in the germline V gene. The CDR3 is made up of 14 amino acids. V gave up 7 bases and J gave up 4 bases, with 14 bases separating them. The CDR3 DNA reads as TGTGCCAGCATCGCAGGGATCGCGTACAATGAGCAGTTCTTC. This sequence encodes CASIAGIAYNEQFF. Complete variable domain (other parts from reference TRBV7-2 and TRBJ2-1): GAGVSQSPSNKVTEKGKDVELRCDPISGHTALYWYRQSLGQGLEFLIYFQGNSAPDKSGLPSDRFSAERTGGSVSTLTIQRTQQEDSAVYLCASIAGIAYNEQFFGPGTRLTVL.

This sequence joins TRBV7-2 and TRBJ2-7; D possibly uses TRBD1 or TRBD2 (5 bases each). CDR3 length: 15 residues. V was clipped by 0 bases and J by 0 bases, with 9 bases between them. Germline CDR1 and CDR2: SGHTA and FQGNSA. The DNA for the CDR3 is TGTGCCAGCAGCTTAGCGCTGGGGACCTCCTACGAGCAGTACTTC. This encodes CASSLALGTSYEQYF. Variable domain in full (rest from reference TRBV7-2 and TRBJ2-7): GAGVSQSPSNKVTEKGKDVELRCDPISGHTALYWYRQSLGQGLEFLIYFQGNSAPDKSGLPSDRFSAERTGGSVSTLTIQRTQQEDSAVYLCASSLALGTSYEQYFGPGTRLTVT.

This chain joins TRBV5-1 and TRBJ2-3, with TRBD2 identical over 13 bases. From germline, CDR1 is SGHRS and CDR2 YFSETQ. This CDR3 comprises 17 residues. Trimming at V came to 2 bases and at J to 4 bases, leaving 7 bases not matched to a gene. The CDR3 spells CASSFSGTSGVADTQYF. The CDR3 DNA reads as TGCGCCAGCAGCTTCTCCGGGACTAGCGGGGTCGCAGATACGCAGTATTTT.

Note on this clone: One end of the junction does not line up with germline, which may come from a read error. The chain is built from TRBV30 and TRBJ2-7; 8 positions agree with TRBD1. The CDR3 extends over 11 amino acids. The germline CDR1 and CDR2 sequences are GTSNPN and SVGIG (reference sequence). CDR3 sequence reads: CAWINGGDRLF. DNA for the CDR3: TGTGCCTGGATAAACGGCGGGGACAGGCTCTTC.

The chain combines TRBV2 with TRBJ2-1, with TRBD2 identical over 10 bases. Germline-derived CDR1 and CDR2 are SNHLY and FYNNEI. V was pared by 0 bases and J by 9 bases, with 8 bases of the junction left unmatched. The CDR3 loop spans 16 amino acids. The CDR3 region has the DNA TGTGCCAGCAGTGAAGCGCGGCTAGCGGGAGTGAGTGAGCAGTTCTTC. It codes for CASSEARLAGVSEQFF.

The chain has TRBV29-1 and TRBJ2-3; the match to TRBD2 covers 8 bases. Germline assignment: CDR1 SQVTM and CDR2 ANQGSEA. With 4 bases clipped from V and 3 bases from J, the junction kept 3 bases outside the gene matches. The CDR3 totals 13 residues. CDR3 sequence (DNA): TGCAGCGTTGGGACTAGCAGAACAGATACGCAGTATTTT. This gives the protein CSVGTSRTDTQYF.

The rearrangement links TRBV5-6 to TRBJ2-1; 8 bases fit TRBD2. Losses at the gene ends were 3 bases for V and 4 bases for J; bases not matched to a gene: 6. This CDR3 is 15 amino acids long. Germline CDR1 is SGHDT and CDR2 is YYEEEE. The CDR3 sequence is CASSSQGLDYNEQFF. DNA of the CDR3: TGTGCCAGCAGCTCCCAGGGACTAGATTACAATGAGCAGTTCTTC.

The chain employs TRBV25-1 and TRBJ1-1; 9 bases line up with TRBD1. The ends lost 6 bases at V and 2 bases at J; junction bases unmatched: 4. The CDR3 has 14 residues. The germline V gene has CDR1 MGHDK and CDR2 SYGVNS. CDR3 region: CASRKQGANTEAFF. The CDR3 bases are TGTGCCAGCAGAAAACAGGGGGCAAACACTGAAGCTTTCTTT. The full variable domain, completed using reference TRBV25-1 and TRBJ1-1, is EADIYQTPRYLVIGTGKKITLECSQTMGHDKMYWYQQDPGMELHLIHYSYGVNSTEKGDLSSESTVSRIRTEHFPLTLESARPSHTSQYLCASRKQGANTEAFFGQGTRLTVV.

The chain links TRBV11-1 to TRBJ2-5; D not resolved. V was trimmed by 1 base and J by 5 bases, leaving 8 bases between them. Germline assignment: CDR1 SGHAT and CDR2 FQDESV (reference sequence). The CDR3 loop spans 13 amino acids. The CDR3 coding sequence is TGTGCCAGCAGCTTAGACAGTCGCGAGACCCAGTACTTC. It encodes CASSLDSRETQYF.

The chain has TRBV29-1 and TRBJ2-5; unclear D gene. Germline assignment: CDR1 SQVTM and CDR2 ANQGSEA. Trimming removed 4 bases at V and 4 bases at J, with 13 bases between. This CDR3 contains 13 residues. In DNA form, the CDR3 reads TGCAGCGTTGTCAACACTCCTCGAGAGACCCAGTACTTC. Its translation is CSVVNTPRETQYF.

This clone has a single count. The chain uses TRBV30 and TRBJ1-2; a weak D match, TRBD1 (6 bases). The germline gives CDR1 GTSNPN, CDR2 SVGIG (reference sequence). This CDR3 region has 17 residues. The germline V and J ends were trimmed by 0 bases and 4 bases, with 21 bases remaining between them. CDR3 DNA: TGTGCCTGGAGTGTCGCCGGGACACTCGGAGGGGGCTATGGCTACACCTTC. This translates into CAWSVAGTLGGGYGYTF. The full variable domain, rest sourced from reference TRBV30 and TRBJ1-2, is SQTIHQWPATLVQPVGSPLSLECTVEGTSNPNLYWYRQAAGRGLQLLFYSVGIGQISSEVPQNLSASRPQDRQFILSSKKLLLSDSGFYLCAWSVAGTLGGGYGYTFGSGTRLTVV.

This chain links TRBV7-2 with TRBJ2-3; the match to TRBD1 covers 10 bases. CDR1 is SGHTA, CDR2 FQGNSA, per germline. This CDR3 has 14 residues. V trimming: 5 bases; J trimming: 4 bases; junction bases outside the gene matches: 3. The CDR3 DNA reads TGTGCCAGCAGCACTGGACAGGGGGCAGATACGCAGTATTTT. It encodes CASSTGQGADTQYF. Complete variable domain (other parts from reference TRBV7-2 and TRBJ2-3): GAGVSQSPSNKVTEKGKDVELRCDPISGHTALYWYRQSLGQGLEFLIYFQGNSAPDKSGLPSDRFSAERTGGSVSTLTIQRTQQEDSAVYLCASSTGQGADTQYFGPGTRLTVL.

V gene TRBV30 combines with J gene TRBJ1-1; 8 positions match TRBD1. The CDR3 is 14 amino acids. The V segment lost 3 bases and the J segment 1 base; nucleotides outside the gene matches: 4. CDR1 is GTSNPN, CDR2 SVGIG, per germline (reference sequence). The CDR3 nucleotides are TGTGCCTGGAGCCAGGGGGCCGGGAACACTGAAGCTTTCTTT. As protein: CAWSQGAGNTEAFF. The full variable domain, in which reference TRBV30 and TRBJ1-1 provide the parts outside the CDR3, is SQTIHQWPATLVQPVGSPLSLECTVEGTSNPNLYWYRQAAGRGLQLLFYSVGIGQISSEVPQNLSASRPQDRQFILSSKKLLLSDSGFYLCAWSQGAGNTEAFFGQGTRLTVV.

The chain couples TRBV4-3 to TRBJ2-1; no clear D. Germline V gene data show CDR1 as LGHNA and CDR2 as YSLEER. CDR3 length equals 16 residues. Trimming left V 1 base short and J 6 bases short, with 16 bases between. CDR3 nucleotides: TGCGCCAGCAGCCAAGCGCCAGCACAAGGACCCAATGAGCAGTTCTTC. Protein sequence: CASSQAPAQGPNEQFF.

The count of this clone is one. The chain's CDR3 is CASSRASGYNEQFF. The CDR3 DNA reads as TGTGCCAGTAGTCGGGCTAGCGGTTACAATGAGCAGTTCTTC. V usage is TRBV19 and J usage is TRBJ2-1; 7 bases line up with TRBD2. The CDR3 is made up of 14 amino acids. The germline V gene has CDR1 LNHDA and CDR2 SQIVND (reference sequence). With V trimmed by 5 bases and J by 4 bases, 5 bases remained unmatched.

The chain is built from TRBV15 and TRBJ2-1, with 7 bases fitting TRBD1. The CDR3 spans 14 residues. The trim removed 10 bases at V and 0 bases at J, leaving 6 bases unmatched. In germline, CDR1 is LNHNV, CDR2 YYDKDF (reference sequence). CDR3 loop: CASRTGSSYNEQFF. CDR3 bases: TGTGCCAGCAGGACAGGTAGCTCCTACAATGAGCAGTTCTTC. The variable domain in full, completed from reference TRBV15 and TRBJ2-1, reads DAMVIQNPRYQVTQFGKPVTLSCSQTLNHNVMYWYQQKSSQAPKLLFHYYDKDFNNEADTPDNFQSRRPNTSFCFLDIRSPGLGDTAMYLCASRTGSSYNEQFFGPGTRLTVL.

The chain is built from TRBV30 and TRBJ2-7; 14 nucleotides match TRBD2. The CDR3 contains 14 residues. Trimming at V came to 3 bases and at J to 5 bases, leaving 3 bases not matched to a gene. Per the germline V gene, CDR1 is GTSNPN and CDR2 is SVGIG (reference sequence). CDR3 sequence reads: CAWRRTSGRNEQYF. The CDR3 bases are TGTGCCTGGAGAAGGACTAGCGGGAGGAACGAGCAGTACTTC.

The chain has TRBV25-1 and TRBJ2-7; D might be TRBD1 (5 bases). The CDR3 runs to 15 residues. CDR1 is MGHDK and CDR2 is SYGVNS in the germline V gene. Deletions cut 2 bases from V and 6 bases from J, with 17 bases between. The CDR3 reads CASSETGDSQSEQYF. In nucleotides, the CDR3 is TGTGCCAGCAGTGAAACAGGCGACAGTCAGTCCGAGCAGTACTTC.